This T cell receptor (beta chain) was sequenced during a study of CD8+ T cells in alopecia areata. Study information: Each of the treated patients was given oral tofacitinib, 5 to 10 mg twice daily, for moderate-to-severe alopecia areata. Tofacitinib ran 6 to 18 months, followed by 6 months off drug. Regarding the study as a whole: Compared with normal scalp, lesional scalp had higher clonality and more expanded CD8+ clones.

It was cDNA, reverse transcribed from extracted RNA, that served as the sequencing template. Here immunoSEQ multiplex PCR was the method, and the copy in TCRdb shows in-frame clones only, minus some. This table has 75,000 to 100,000 clones, more than 35% appearing once. This clone came up a few times. Its antigen remains unknown. The CDR3 consists of 13 residues. Germline V CDR1 and CDR2: SGHTA, FQGNSA. The V end was cut by 3 bases, the J end by 6 bases, with 10 bases between. Peripheral blood samples and lesional scalp punch biopsies were obtained from alopecia areata patients. The sample taken for sequencing was CD4+ T cells sorted from blood. This chain links TRBV7-2 with TRBJ2-3, with D perhaps matching TRBD1 (5 bases). This receptor was obtained from a human donor with alopecia areata. This chain's CDR3 is CASSFQGSDTQYF. The CDR3, as DNA: TGTGCCAGCAGCTTTCAGGGCTCGGATACGCAGTATTTT. Together with reference TRBV7-2 and TRBJ2-3, the CDR3 gives the full variable domain: GAGVSQSPSNKVTEKGKDVELRCDPISGHTALYWYRQSLGQGLEFLIYFQGNSAPDKSGLPSDRFSAERTGGSVSTLTIQRTQQEDSAVYLCASSFQGSDTQYFGPGTRLTVL.